The 2 T cell receptor beta chains given below trace back to one sample, sequenced in a study of CD8 T cells in ankylosing spondylitis. Via MiXCR, TCRdb re-called the 5' RACE reads, giving one row per CDR3 protein. The table includes about 330,000 distinct CDR3 sequences, 7% to 9% detected once. The study's findings and limits: Fewer than 10 highly homologous variants made up a TCR beta motif that seemed to typify ankylosing spondylitis blood.

Their cognate antigens are unknown. The specimen sequenced was blood, either unsorted or a sorted T cell fraction (not recorded which). Receptors were obtained from a male donor with ankylosing spondylitis.

This clonotype showed up many times. The CDR3 region has the DNA TGTGCCAGCAGTAGCCCGGACAGGGGGTTTCAGCCCCAGCATTTT. It is translated as CASSSPDRGFQPQHF. This chain connects TRBV6-2 or TRBV6-3 to TRBJ1-5; 10 bases align to TRBD1. This CDR3 is built from 15 residues. The V segment lost 5 bases and the J segment 6 bases; nucleotides outside the gene matches: 7. The germline V gene has CDR1 MNHEY and CDR2 SVGEGT.

This clonotype was found many times. V is TRBV5-1 and J is TRBJ2-1; 10 bases map to TRBD2. With V trimmed by 4 bases and J by 5 bases, 9 bases remained unmatched. The CDR3 runs 16 residues. Germline CDR1 is SGHRS and CDR2 is YFSETQ. For the CDR3, the DNA is TGCGCCAGCAGCCCAGGGAGTACTAGCGGGAACAATGAGCAGTTCTTC. This translates into CASSPGSTSGNNEQFF.